This T cell receptor beta chain was obtained from a study of cytomegalovirus exposure and HLA in healthy donors. Measured with immunoSEQ multiplex PCR; TCRdb has only the in-frame clones, and not every one. The table has around 150,000 clones, around four fifths seen once. As for this clone: Its antigen is currently unknown.

Broader study findings: Per published reports, the classifier diagnosed cytomegalovirus status with high specificity and sensitivity. A few chains linked to CMV were shown in vitro to be specific for CMV antigens. Over 150 TCR beta chains were listed as cytomegalovirus-associated.

The source is a man aged 30 to 45 in good health and CMV-seropositive. The sample was PBMCs.

The DNA for the CDR3 is TGTGCCAGCAGTTACACGGGGGGGGAACGATACGAGCAGTACTTC. This gives the protein CASSYTGGERYEQYF. The chain is built from TRBV6-6 and TRBJ2-7, with 8 positions matching TRBD2. Losses at the gene ends were 2 bases for V and 4 bases for J; bases not matched to a gene: 7. The CDR3 consists of 15 residues. Germline V gene data show CDR1 as MNHNY and CDR2 as SVGAGI (reference sequence).